Below are 25 T cell receptor beta chains sequenced from a single sample in a study of T cells in localized non-small cell lung cancer. TCRdb's table, derived via immunoSEQ multiplex PCR, lists solely in-frame clones and lacks some. The repertoire consists of 20,000 to 30,000 clones, with approximately 86% occurring once and the leading ten covering over 13%. The sample consisted of peripheral blood, taken before any cancer treatment. The receptors were gathered from a female donor older than 55 with stage II squamous cell lung carcinoma.

The chain joins TRBV28 to TRBJ2-7; 8 positions agree with TRBD2. The junction had 15 bases not matched to a gene; V was cut back by 4 bases and J by 7 bases. The CDR3 is 16 residues long. Germline V gene data show CDR1 as MDHEN and CDR2 as SYDVKM. The CDR3 DNA reads as TGTGCCAGCAGTTCTGGAGCGGGAGTGCCTCAGGGGGAGCAGTACTTC. Translation: CASSSGAGVPQGEQYF.

This chain uses TRBV6-1 with TRBJ1-1; 7 nucleotides align to TRBD1. The length of the CDR3 is 14 residues. CDR1 MNHNS and CDR2 SASEGT come from the germline V gene. The V segment lost 6 bases and the J segment 4 bases; nucleotides outside the gene matches: 8. In DNA, the CDR3 is TGTGCCAGCAGGCCAGGACAGGAGATCACTGAAGCTTTCTTT. As protein: CASRPGQEITEAFF.

The chain has TRBV5-5 and TRBJ2-1; 11 bases fit TRBD2. V lost 2 bases and J lost 9; bases outside the gene matches: 7. Germline V lookup: CDR1 SGHKS, CDR2 YYEKEE (reference sequence). The CDR3 covers 15 residues. CDR3 coding DNA: TGTGCCAGCAGCTTTTACCTAGCGGGGGGAGGTGAGCAGTTCTTC. This sequence encodes CASSFYLAGGGEQFF.

J is TRBJ1-3 and V is TRBV7-6; TRBD1 aligns across 7 bases. Trimming took 1 base from V and 4 from J; bases not matched to a gene: 7. The germline V gene has CDR1 SGHVS and CDR2 FNYEAQ. The CDR3 is 16 residues long. The CDR3 loop is CASSLGPGTAGNTIYF. In nucleotides, the CDR3 is TGTGCCAGCAGCTTAGGGCCCGGGACAGCCGGAAACACCATATATTTT. The full variable domain, rest sourced from reference TRBV7-6 and TRBJ1-3, is GAGVSQSPRYKVTKRGQDVALRCDPISGHVSLYWYRQALGQGPEFLTYFNYEAQQDKSGLPNDRFSAERPEGSISTLTIQRTEQRDSAMYRCASSLGPGTAGNTIYFGEGSWLTVV.

This chain joins TRBV7-9 and TRBJ1-4, with TRBD1 as a possible D gene (5 bases). CDR1 and CDR2 (germline): SEHNR, FQNEAQ (reference sequence). V was clipped by 5 bases and J by 5 bases, with 9 bases between them. There are 13 residues in the CDR3. The CDR3 sequence is CASSPDMNEKLFF. The CDR3 bases are TGTGCCAGCAGCCCGGACATGAATGAAAAACTGTTTTTT.

This CDR3 is CASSLRGSDQPQHF. In DNA, the CDR3 is TGTGCCAGCAGCTTGAGGGGGAGCGATCAGCCCCAGCATTTT. The chain couples TRBV5-4 to TRBJ1-5, with D maybe TRBD1 (6 bases). V gave up 1 base and J gave up 5 bases, with 10 bases separating them. The CDR3 covers 14 residues. The germline gives CDR1 SGHNT, CDR2 YYREEE (reference sequence).

This chain connects TRBV27 to TRBJ2-5, with TRBD2 matching 8 bases. CDR3 length: 18 amino acids. Germline CDR1 and CDR2: MNHEY and SMNVEV (reference sequence). V dropped 6 bases and J dropped 1; count of bases not matched to a gene: 16. This chain's CDR3 is CASSLSGVIAGFQETQYF. The CDR3 region has the DNA TGTGCCAGCAGCCTTTCTGGGGTGATAGCGGGATTCCAAGAGACCCAGTACTTC.

V gene TRBV7-9 combines with J gene TRBJ1-6, with unresolved D. The ends were cut back, 4 bases at V and 5 bases at J, with 6 bases in the middle. Per germline, CDR1 SEHNR and CDR2 FQNEAQ (reference sequence). CDR3 length equals 13 residues. CDR3 in amino acids: CASSSADNSPLHF. Here the CDR3 DNA reads TGTGCCAGCAGCTCCGCGGATAATTCACCCCTCCACTTT.

This clone has just one count. The V and J genes are TRBV27 and TRBJ2-1, with 12 nucleotides matching TRBD2. V gave up 4 bases and J gave up 3 bases; unmatched junction bases: 1. This CDR3 is 15 amino acids long. Germline values: CDR1 MNHEY, CDR2 SMNVEV (reference sequence). The DNA of the CDR3 is TGTGCCAGCAGTTCACTAGCGGGGGGCTACAATGAGCAGTTCTTC. Residues: CASSSLAGGYNEQFF.

With respect to this clone: The same CDR3 is also encoded by other DNA sequences in this sample. The rearrangement joins TRBV27 to TRBJ1-1, with a weak D call TRBD1 (6 bases). Looked up from germline, CDR1 is MNHEY and CDR2 is SMNVEV (reference sequence). The V end lost 2 bases, the J end lost 0 bases, and 7 bases lay between the germline ends. The CDR3 has 14 amino acids. CDR3 in amino acids: CASSLGGLNTEAFF. The CDR3 nucleotides read TGTGCCAGCAGTTTAGGGGGGCTGAACACTGAAGCTTTCTTT.

This clone came up once. V and J are TRBV11-3 and TRBJ2-1, with D perhaps matching TRBD1 or TRBD2 (6 bases each). V lost 0 bases to trimming and J lost 9 bases, with 9 bases between them. The V gene's germline CDR1 is SGHNT and CDR2 YENEEA. The CDR3 is made up of 13 amino acids. The DNA for the CDR3 is TGTGCCAGCAGCTTAGATGGAGGGGGTGAGCAGTTCTTC. Translating it yields CASSLDGGGEQFF.

CDR3 coding DNA: TGTGCCAGCTCGGGGACACCACCCTACGAGCAGTACTTC. It is translated as CASSGTPPYEQYF. The rearrangement uses TRBV28 and TRBJ2-7; D might be TRBD1 (6 bases). CDR1 and CDR2 from the germline V gene are MDHEN and SYDVKM. The CDR3 loop spans 13 amino acids. V was cut by 8 bases and J by 2 bases, with 13 bases left in between.

The chain recombines TRBV5-1 with TRBJ1-2; 7 bases agree with TRBD1. The V segment lost 3 bases and the J segment 3 bases; nucleotides outside the gene matches: 5. Looked up from germline, CDR1 is SGHRS and CDR2 is YFSETQ. This CDR3 has 14 amino acids. CDR3 sequence reads: CASSWTGTDYGYTF. In DNA, the CDR3 is TGCGCCAGCAGCTGGACAGGAACTGACTATGGCTACACCTTC.

The V call is TRBV7-9, the J call TRBJ2-7; D remains unclear. The length of the CDR3 is 11 residues. V was pared by 1 base and J by 7 bases, with 5 bases between. The germline V gene encodes CDR1 SEHNR and CDR2 FQNEAQ (reference sequence). The chain's CDR3 is CASSLGAEQYF. CDR3 coding DNA: TGTGCCAGCAGCTTAGGGGCGGAGCAGTACTTC. The variable domain in full, with the rest retrieved from reference TRBV7-9 and TRBJ2-7, is DTGVSQNPRHKITKRGQNVTFRCDPISEHNRLYWYRQTLGQGPEFLTYFQNEAQLEKSRLLSDRFSAERPKGSFSTLEIQRTEQGDSAMYLCASSLGAEQYFGPGTRLTVT.

The V gene is TRBV5-4, the J gene TRBJ1-1; D is undetermined. CDR3 length: 14 residues. Trimming removed 0 bases at V and 0 bases at J, with 6 bases between. Looked up from germline, CDR1 is SGHNT and CDR2 is YYREEE (reference sequence). In nucleotides, the CDR3 is TGTGCCAGCAGCTTGGAAGTTATGAACACTGAAGCTTTCTTT. It translates to CASSLEVMNTEAFF.

The chain uses TRBV11-2 and TRBJ1-2; possibly TRBD1 for D (6 bases). Trimming took off 5 bases at V and 3 bases at J, with 13 bases between the two ends. The CDR3 contains 14 residues. The germline gives CDR1 SGHAT, CDR2 FQNNGV. This CDR3 is CASSPRGGYYGYTF. The DNA for the CDR3 is TGTGCCAGCAGCCCAAGGGGGGGCTACTATGGCTACACCTTC.

With regard to this clone: An end of the junction differs from the germline gene, which may be a read error. Other DNA sequences from this sample encode an identical CDR3 as well. The chain is built from TRBV7-8 and TRBJ2-7; a weak D match, TRBD2 (6 bases). This CDR3 has 15 residues. Per germline, CDR1 SGHVS and CDR2 FQNEAQ. Written as DNA, the CDR3 is TGTGCCAGTAGCTTAGCGGAGGCAGTCTCCTACGAGCAGTACTTC. The encoded protein is CASSLAEAVSYEQYF.

The chain recombines TRBV7-2 with TRBJ1-5; D is perhaps TRBD1 (5 bases). Germline V gene lookup returns CDR1 SGHTA and CDR2 FQGNSA. V was cut by 7 bases and J by 7 bases, with 14 bases left in between. The length of the CDR3 is 13 residues. The CDR3 sequence is CASNTGGFQPQHF. CDR3 DNA sequence: TGTGCCAGCAACACCGGGGGTTTCCAGCCCCAGCATTTT.

The V gene is TRBV5-1, the J gene TRBJ1-2; D might be TRBD1 (6 bases). The germline CDR1 and CDR2 sequences are SGHRS and YFSETQ. V was trimmed by 7 bases and J by 8 bases, leaving 21 bases between them. The CDR3 is made up of 14 amino acids. CDR3 nucleotides: TGCGCCAGCTCTCCAGGGGAGAGAAAGTCGGGCTACACCTTC. It is translated as CASSPGERKSGYTF.

This clone was counted once. This chain uses TRBV10-3 with TRBJ1-1; maybe TRBD1 (5 bases). The CDR3 is 15 residues long. Trimming took 5 bases from V and 5 from J, leaving 18 bases between them. Germline V CDR1 and CDR2: ENHRY, SYGVKD. The CDR3 is CAISFESGTSTEAFF. In DNA form, the CDR3 reads TGTGCCATCAGTTTCGAATCCGGGACTTCGACTGAAGCTTTCTTT.

The J gene is TRBJ1-1, the V gene TRBV9; D gene ambiguous. Germline CDR1 is SGDLS and CDR2 is YYNGEE. The CDR3 loop spans 14 amino acids. Trimming shortened V by 2 bases and J by 1 base, and 9 bases separated the two germline ends. CDR3 sequence (DNA): TGTGCCAGCAGCGTTTCGGGTAGGAACACTGAAGCTTTCTTT. Its translation: CASSVSGRNTEAFF. Complete variable domain (other parts from reference TRBV9 and TRBJ1-1): DSGVTQTPKHLITATGQRVTLRCSPRSGDLSVYWYQQSLDQGLQFLIQYYNGEERAKGNILERFSAQQFPDLHSELNLSSLELGDSALYFCASSVSGRNTEAFFGQGTRLTVV.

This clone was found once. This chain joins TRBV5-6 and TRBJ1-5, with D unclear. Germline loops: CDR1 SGHDT, CDR2 YYEEEE. The CDR3 has 15 amino acids. V was pared by 2 bases and J by 1 base, with 10 bases between. Here the CDR3 reads CASSLQPGSNQPQHF. The CDR3 bases are TGTGCCAGCAGCTTACAGCCGGGCAGCAATCAGCCCCAGCATTTT. The whole variable domain, filled in from reference TRBV5-6 and TRBJ1-5, reads DAGVTQSPTHLIKTRGQQVTLRCSPKSGHDTVSWYQQALGQGPQFIFQYYEEEERQRGNFPDRFSGHQFPNYSSELNVNALLLGDSALYLCASSLQPGSNQPQHFGDGTRLSIL.

The chain links TRBV15 to TRBJ2-3, with D perhaps matching TRBD2 (6 bases). V gave up 6 bases and J gave up 0 bases, with 16 bases separating them. Per the germline V gene, CDR1 is LNHNV and CDR2 is YYDKDF (reference sequence). There are 16 residues in the CDR3. The CDR3 loop is CATRAEEGPSTDTQYF. CDR3 nucleotide sequence: TGTGCCACCAGAGCAGAGGAGGGCCCAAGCACAGATACGCAGTATTTT.

The chain combines TRBV5-6 with TRBJ1-4; D not certain. CDR3 length: 13 amino acids. V gave up 2 bases and J gave up 8 bases, with 10 bases separating them. CDR1 and CDR2 (germline): SGHDT, YYEEEE. The CDR3 DNA reads TGTGCCAGCAGCTTAAGTTTCAGAGAAAAACTGTTTTTT. It codes for CASSLSFREKLFF. The whole variable domain, filled in from reference TRBV5-6 and TRBJ1-4, reads DAGVTQSPTHLIKTRGQQVTLRCSPKSGHDTVSWYQQALGQGPQFIFQYYEEEERQRGNFPDRFSGHQFPNYSSELNVNALLLGDSALYLCASSLSFREKLFFGSGTQLSVL.

The chain carries TRBV7-2 and TRBJ1-1; the D gene is possibly TRBD1 (6 bases). Germline lookup yields CDR1 SGHTA and CDR2 FQGNSA. The CDR3 runs to 15 residues. With 5 bases removed from V and 6 bases from J, the gap between germline ends came to 19 bases. Here the CDR3 reads CASSKYSGVWPEAFF. As DNA, the CDR3 is TGTGCCAGCAGCAAGTACTCAGGGGTATGGCCTGAAGCTTTCTTT.